These 26 T cell receptor beta chains were all obtained from the same sample, sequenced in a study of T-cell reconstitution after alpha-beta-depleted transplantation in children. Molecular barcoding with unique molecular identifiers was used for the TCRbeta library. Via MiXCR, TCRdb re-called the PCR reads, giving one row per CDR3 protein. The table records 350,000 to 400,000 distinct CDR3 sequences, roughly 20% of them present only once. Here the sequenced sample was PBMCs from the stem cell graft donor, taken from the stem cell graft. The receptor set was obtained from a human donor who donated a stem cell graft to a child with acute myeloid leukemia.

This clonotype was counted many times. This chain joins TRBV20-1 and TRBJ2-7; 7 bases align to TRBD1. The CDR3 spans 13 residues. J gave up 2 bases and V 5 bases, and 6 bases lay outside the gene matches. Per germline, CDR1 DFQATT and CDR2 SNEGSKA (reference sequence). The CDR3 DNA is TGCAGTGCTGTCGACAGGGCCCCCTACGAGCAGTACTTC. Amino acid sequence: CSAVDRAPYEQYF.

The genes are TRBV15 and TRBJ2-2; D may be TRBD2 (5 bases). CDR3 length: 16 residues. Trimming cost V 0 bases and J 1 base, with 9 bases left between them. CDR1 and CDR2 (germline): LNHNV, YYDKDF (reference sequence). The CDR3 DNA reads as TGTGCCACCAGCAGAGATCTCGGGGAGAACACCGGGGAGCTGTTTTTT. Its translation: CATSRDLGENTGELFF.

This clonotype came up many times. V usage is TRBV20-1 and J usage is TRBJ2-7, with D unresolved. Trimming removed 6 bases at V and 3 bases at J, with 9 bases between. The CDR3 runs 11 residues. Per the germline V gene, CDR1 is DFQATT and CDR2 is SNEGSKA (reference sequence). The CDR3 loop is CSANLVYEQYF. CDR3 in DNA: TGCAGTGCCAACCTAGTCTACGAGCAGTACTTC.

The chain has TRBV29-1 and TRBJ1-5, with 7 bases aligning to TRBD1. The CDR3 extends over 13 amino acids. The trim removed 5 bases at V and 3 bases at J, leaving 4 bases unmatched. Germline V gives CDR1 SQVTM, CDR2 ANQGSEA. CDR3 DNA sequence: TGCAGCGTTAAGCAGGGGGACAATCAGCCCCAGCATTTT. Protein sequence: CSVKQGDNQPQHF.

Points on this clonotype: The junction shows a germline mismatch at one end, possibly a read error. V usage is TRBV28 and J usage is TRBJ2-7, with 10 bases aligning to TRBD1. Germline loops: CDR1 MDHEN, CDR2 SYDVKM. The CDR3 is 15 amino acids. CDR3 sequence reads: CASSLSVTGGRRQDF. In nucleotides, the CDR3 is TGTGCCAGCAGTTTATCCGTGACAGGGGGCCGCAGGCAGGACTTC.

The genes are TRBV20-1 and TRBJ2-2, with 10 bases fitting TRBD2. V gave up 5 bases and J gave up 4 bases; unmatched junction bases: 7. The CDR3 covers 15 residues. Germline V gives CDR1 DFQATT, CDR2 SNEGSKA (reference sequence). CDR3 loop: CSAASGSIFTGELFF. CDR3 coding DNA: TGCAGTGCTGCTAGCGGGAGCATTTTCACCGGGGAGCTGTTTTTT.

In its sample, this clonotype was seen a few times. V gene TRBV24-1 combines with J gene TRBJ1-1; D is undetermined. Deletions cut 0 bases from V and 6 bases from J, with 7 bases between. This CDR3 has 13 residues. The V gene's germline CDR1 is KGHDR and CDR2 SFDVKD. This CDR3 is CATSDLGMAEAFF. The DNA for the CDR3 is TGTGCCACCAGTGATTTGGGCATGGCTGAAGCTTTCTTT.

The sample holds one count of this clonotype. V and J are TRBV10-3 and TRBJ2-3, with 7 bases fitting TRBD1. There are 16 residues in the CDR3. J gave up 6 bases and V 4 bases, and 13 bases lay outside the gene matches. CDR1 ENHRY and CDR2 SYGVKD come from the germline V gene. The CDR3 DNA is TGTGCCATCAGTGCAACAGGGGCCCCGACCACGGATACGCAGTATTTT. Residues: CAISATGAPTTDTQYF.

The chain has TRBV24-1 and TRBJ2-3; the D gene could be TRBD1 or TRBD2 (5 bases each). V dropped 1 base and J dropped 3 bases, with 13 bases sitting between them. The CDR3 totals 16 residues. The germline V gene encodes CDR1 KGHDR and CDR2 SFDVKD. The CDR3, as DNA: TGTGCCACCAGTGATTTTGCAGGGAGCGGTACAGATACGCAGTATTTT. Translated, it gives CATSDFAGSGTDTQYF.

This clonotype showed up many times. The chain is built from TRBV2 and TRBJ2-1, with TRBD1 identical over 8 bases. CDR3 size: 15 residues. V shed 5 bases, J shed 3 bases, and the junction held 6 bases outside the gene matches. Germline assignment: CDR1 SNHLY and CDR2 FYNNEI. The CDR3 sequence: CASSPSTGVYNEQFF. DNA of the CDR3: TGTGCCAGCAGTCCCTCGACAGGGGTCTACAATGAGCAGTTCTTC.

This clonotype has more than one count but fewer than ten. CDR3 protein: CASSSPHSGWDGELFF. DNA for the CDR3: TGTGCCAGCAGCTCACCCCACTCGGGGTGGGACGGGGAGCTGTTTTTT. The chain has TRBV7-9 and TRBJ2-2, with D tentatively TRBD2 (5 bases). The germline V and J ends were trimmed by 4 bases and 7 bases, with 19 bases remaining between them. This CDR3 spans 16 amino acids. Germline V gene sequence: CDR1 SEHNR, CDR2 FQNEAQ (reference sequence).

This clonotype was seen at least ten times. The chain employs TRBV10-3 and TRBJ2-3; no clear D gene. Deletions cut 3 bases from V and 7 bases from J, with 5 bases between. CDR3 length equals 11 residues. CDR1 is ENHRY and CDR2 is SYGVKD in the germline V gene. In DNA form, the CDR3 reads TGTGCCATCAGTGATTTGAATACGCAGTATTTT. Amino acids: CAISDLNTQYF.

This clonotype was recorded many times. The CDR3 protein is CASREREGSYNEQFF. CDR3 DNA: TGTGCCAGCAGGGAGCGGGAGGGATCCTACAATGAGCAGTTCTTC. V gene TRBV4-2 combines with J gene TRBJ2-1; 10 nucleotides match TRBD2. J gave up 1 base and V 6 bases, and 3 bases lay outside the gene matches. The germline V gene has CDR1 LGHNA and CDR2 YNFKEQ. The CDR3 has 15 amino acids.

At least ten counts were recorded for this clonotype. The rearrangement uses TRBV20-1 and TRBJ2-1; D is perhaps TRBD1 (5 bases). The CDR3 is 14 amino acids. The V end lost 2 bases, the J end lost 2 bases, and 10 bases lay between the germline ends. CDR1 is DFQATT, CDR2 SNEGSKA, per germline (reference sequence). This CDR3 reads CSARFGAAYNEQFF. The CDR3 nucleotides are TGCAGTGCTAGATTTGGGGCCGCCTACAATGAGCAGTTCTTC.

The genes are TRBV12-3 or TRBV12-4 and TRBJ2-3, with a possible D match to TRBD2 (7 bases). Trimming removed 5 bases at V and 6 bases at J, with 18 bases between. The CDR3 consists of 15 residues. The CDR3 reads CASSVVGGPSDTQYF. DNA for the CDR3: TGTGCCAGCAGTGTCGTGGGGGGGCCTAGCGATACGCAGTATTTT.

The sample holds many counts of this clonotype. The chain links TRBV12-3 or TRBV12-4 to TRBJ2-7; no firm D call. The CDR3 contains 12 residues. The V end lost 2 bases, the J end lost 4 bases, and 6 bases lay between the germline ends. The CDR3 DNA reads TGTGCCAGCAGTTTATGGGTGTACGAGCAGTACTTC. Its translation: CASSLWVYEQYF.

The V call is TRBV7-3, the J call TRBJ2-2; possible D gene TRBD2, 6 bases. The germline gives CDR1 SGHTA, CDR2 FQGTGA. The CDR3 runs 16 residues. Trimming shortened V by 2 bases and J by 3 bases, and 13 bases separated the two germline ends. CDR3 bases: TGTGCCAGCAGCTTAGGGGGGAGTCGGGACACCGGGGAGCTGTTTTTT. Amino acids: CASSLGGSRDTGELFF. The whole variable domain, remainder taken from reference TRBV7-3 and TRBJ2-2, is GAGVSQTPSNKVTEKGKYVELRCDPISGHTALYWYRQSLGQGPEFLIYFQGTGAADDSGLPNDRFFAVRPEGSVSTLKIQRTERGDSAVYLCASSLGGSRDTGELFFGEGSRLTVL.

This clonotype turned up a few times. This rearrangement joins TRBV7-9 to TRBJ2-1, with D hard to call. The V end lost 2 bases, the J end lost 6 bases, and 8 bases lay between the germline ends. The CDR3 consists of 13 residues. In germline, CDR1 is SEHNR, CDR2 FQNEAQ (reference sequence). CDR3: CASSLSWGNEQFF. The CDR3 DNA sequence: TGTGCCAGCAGCTTATCGTGGGGCAATGAGCAGTTCTTC.

The chain uses TRBV20-1 and TRBJ1-3; D remains ambiguous. The germline V gene has CDR1 DFQATT and CDR2 SNEGSKA (reference sequence). This CDR3 contains 14 residues. With 6 bases removed from V and 1 base from J, the gap between germline ends came to 13 bases. CDR3 in DNA: TGCAGTGCGGGTCGGACGGCTTCTGGAAACACCATATATTTT. The encoded protein is CSAGRTASGNTIYF.

V usage is TRBV27 and J usage is TRBJ2-7; 11 positions match TRBD2. The CDR3 covers 15 residues. Germline-derived CDR1 and CDR2 are MNHEY and SMNVEV (reference sequence). J was trimmed by 6 bases and V by 5 bases; bases with no gene match: 9. The CDR3 loop reads CASSPKASGRIEQYF. The CDR3 DNA reads as TGTGCCAGCAGTCCCAAGGCTAGCGGGAGGATCGAGCAGTACTTC.

This clonotype was observed a few times. J is TRBJ2-1 and V is TRBV12-3 or TRBV12-4; either TRBD1 or TRBD2 may supply D (5 bases each). The CDR3 is made up of 14 amino acids. V was trimmed by 4 bases and J by 6 bases, leaving 13 bases between them. This chain's CDR3 is CASSWIRGVNEQFF. CDR3 in DNA: TGTGCCAGCAGTTGGATAAGGGGAGTCAATGAGCAGTTCTTC.

The chain combines TRBV29-1 with TRBJ2-1, with D possibly being TRBD2 (5 bases). Per germline, CDR1 SQVTM and CDR2 ANQGSEA. Trimming took 4 bases from V and 0 from J, leaving 10 bases between them. The CDR3 covers 14 residues. CDR3 protein: CSVAKRDSYNEQFF. In DNA, the CDR3 is TGCAGCGTTGCAAAACGGGACTCCTACAATGAGCAGTTCTTC.

V and J are TRBV9 and TRBJ1-4; possible D gene TRBD1, 5 bases. Per the germline V gene, CDR1 is SGDLS and CDR2 is YYNGEE. V gave up 0 bases and J gave up 11 bases, with 14 bases separating them. This CDR3 comprises 14 residues. CDR3: CASSVDSWDDKLFF. The CDR3 DNA reads as TGTGCCAGCAGCGTAGATTCATGGGACGATAAACTGTTTTTT.

The chain employs TRBV20-1 and TRBJ1-2; D perhaps matches TRBD1 (5 bases). The CDR3 contains 13 residues. Germline lookup yields CDR1 DFQATT and CDR2 SNEGSKA (reference sequence). V lost 4 bases and J lost 4, with 13 bases in between. Here the CDR3 reads CSAIRDQFYGYTF. As DNA, the CDR3 is TGCAGTGCTATCCGGGACCAATTCTATGGCTACACCTTC.

The chain has TRBV4-3 and TRBJ2-1; TRBD2 aligns across 9 bases. V dropped 0 bases and J dropped 4; count of bases not matched to a gene: 4. CDR3 length equals 16 residues. Germline CDR1 reads LGHNA; CDR2 reads YSLEER. CDR3 in DNA: TGCGCCAGCAGCCAAGATACTACTAGCGGGTACAATGAGCAGTTCTTC. It codes for CASSQDTTSGYNEQFF.

Here the CDR3 reads CASSIAGGGEKLFF. In nucleotides, the CDR3 is TGTGCCAGTAGTATAGCAGGGGGAGGCGAAAAACTGTTTTTT. This rearrangement joins TRBV19 to TRBJ1-4; 7 bases match TRBD1. This CDR3 contains 14 residues. The V and J ends lost 1 base and 8 bases, in that order; junction bases with no gene match: 4. Germline lookup yields CDR1 LNHDA and CDR2 SQIVND (reference sequence).